This TCR beta chain was documented in a study of T cell repertoires in cytomegalovirus infection. Across the whole study: In public TCR beta signatures, there were indications of both CMV infection and matching HLA type.

Overall study findings and caveats: HLA-C-restricted CMV-specific TCR beta clonotypes prevailed in the ex vivo response.

This clonotype was observed a handful of times. Its antigen is undetermined. Germline assignment: CDR1 MNHEY and CDR2 SMNVEV (reference sequence). Trimming cost V 2 bases and J 2 bases; bases outside gene matches: 12. This CDR3 is built from 17 residues. Via MiXCR, TCRdb re-called the reads, giving one row per CDR3 protein. The top ten hold about 4.5% of the sample, which has hundreds of thousands of distinct CDR3 sequences, 9.5% seen once. This chain links TRBV27 with TRBJ2-7, with TRBD1 matching 7 bases. The sequence was obtained from a human donor in good health (CMV status not recorded). Some clones in this sample may be carry-over from other donors' samples. Sequencing input: PBMCs. CDR3 bases: TGTGCCAGCAGTTTAATAGGGGGCAGGGCGGTGCCCTACGAGCAGTACTTC. Its protein product is CASSLIGGRAVPYEQYF.